This is a list of T cell receptor beta chains from one sample in a study of identical twins. TCRdb called the 5' RACE reads again in MiXCR, with one record for every CDR3 protein. The sample shows roughly 770,000 distinct CDR3 sequences, around a sixth of them seen only once. A further study also used this sample, focusing on T cells expressing NK-cell markers.

Input material: PBMCs. Receptors originate from a woman under 30 in good health. The CDR3 runs from the conserved cysteine through the conserved F or W. The D gene is left open where the match is weak. The size entry is marked missing in some rows and otherwise reads once, few, many or a size class.

-	TRBV29-1	TRBJ2-1	few	TGCAGCGTTGACGTTTACAGGGACGGCAATGAGCAGTTCTTC	CSVDVYRDGNEQFF
-	TRBV7-3	TRBJ2-1	-	TGTGCCAGCAGCTTAACCGTTCTGGATGAGCAGTTCTTC	CASSLTVLDEQFF
TRBD1	TRBV12-3/TRBV12-4	TRBJ1-1	few	TGTGCCAGTTTTACAGGGGGCTGGAACACTGAAGCTTTCTTT	CASFTGGWNTEAFF
TRBD2	TRBV29-1	TRBJ2-1	-	TGCAGCGCAAAACTAGCGGGGGCTGAGCAGTTCTTC	CSAKLAGAEQFF
TRBD2	TRBV29-1	TRBJ2-1	-	TGCAGCGTTGCCGGGACTAGCGGGAACAATGAGCAGTTCTTC	CSVAGTSGNNEQFF
-	TRBV6-6	TRBJ2-2	few	TGTGCCACGGCGGGACAGCCCCCCGGGGAGCTGTTTTTT	CATAGQPPGELFF
TRBD1	TRBV5-1	TRBJ1-4	-	TGCGCCAGCAGCAACGGAGACAGGGTCGACGGTGAAAAACTGTTTTTT	CASSNGDRVDGEKLFF
-	TRBV7-9	TRBJ2-7	-	TGTGCCAGCAGCTTACTGACCGCTACCGAGCAGTACTTC	CASSLLTATEQYF
-	TRBV6-6	TRBJ2-4	-	TGTGCCAGCATGGGAACAAACATTCAGTACTTC	CASMGTNIQYF
TRBD2	TRBV5-1	TRBJ2-7	-	TGCGCCAGCAGCTTGGCTCGCGGCGGGGGGGCATCCTACGAGCAGTACTTC	CASSLARGGGASYEQYF
TRBD2	TRBV12-3/TRBV12-4	TRBJ2-7	few	TGTGCCAGCAGTTTAATGTTAGCGGGAGTCGAGCAGTACTTC	CASSLMLAGVEQYF
-	TRBV15	TRBJ1-2	-	TGTGCCACCAGCAGAGATATAGTAAGGCGAGGCTACACCTTC	CATSRDIVRRGYTF
-	TRBV20-1	TRBJ2-5	few	TGCAGTGCTGCCACACCCGCGGGGAGGGAGACCCAGTACTTC	CSAATPAGRETQYF
-	TRBV20-1	TRBJ2-7	few	TGCAGTGCTAGCGCGGGACAGTACTACGAGCAGTACTTC	CSASAGQYYEQYF
-	TRBV10-2	TRBJ1-1	many	TGCGCCAGCAGTGAGGGGGACACTGAAGCTTTCTTT	CASSEGDTEAFF
-	TRBV7-6	TRBJ2-7	-	TGTGCCAGCAGCCGCGTTTACAGGGACGAGCAGTACTTC	CASSRVYRDEQYF
-	TRBV6-5	TRBJ2-5	few	TGTGCCAGCACCTTACCGGAGTACCAAGAGACCCAGTACTTC	CASTLPEYQETQYF
TRBD1	TRBV7-9	TRBJ2-7	-	TGTGCCAGCAGCGCGGACAGGGGTGCCCACGAGCAGTACTTC	CASSADRGAHEQYF
-	TRBV7-2	TRBJ2-3	-	TGTGCCAGCAGCCAGAGGCAGGGGTATGCGCAGTATTTT	CASSQRQGYAQYF
TRBD2	TRBV7-9	TRBJ2-1	-	TGTGCCAGCAGGCCTAGCGGGAGTAGGGATGAGCAGTTCTTC	CASRPSGSRDEQFF
-	TRBV14	TRBJ2-1	-	TGTGCCAGCAGCCACATTACTGGGACCCCAAATGAGCAGTTCTTC	CASSHITGTPNEQFF
-	TRBV10-3	TRBJ1-4	few	TGTGCCATCAGCCCAGTTGCAACTAATGAAAAACTGTTTTTT	CAISPVATNEKLFF
TRBD2	TRBV10-3	TRBJ2-3	many	TGTGCCATCAGTTCGACTAGCGGGGGCACAGATACGCAGTATTTT	CAISSTSGGTDTQYF
-	TRBV7-9	TRBJ2-2	few	TGTGCCAGTCCTCGGGTGGACAAGGGCACCGGGGAGCTGTTTTTT	CASPRVDKGTGELFF
TRBD2	TRBV12-3/TRBV12-4	TRBJ2-3	-	TGTGCCAGCATTAAAAGCGGGGCTAGCACAGATACGCAGTATTTT	CASIKSGASTDTQYF
-	TRBV19	TRBJ2-3	few	TGTGCCAGTAGTATCGGGGCACTCGCCGGGGGCACAGATACGCAGTATTTT	CASSIGALAGGTDTQYF
-	TRBV27	TRBJ1-5	-	TGTGCCAGCAGCGTCGGTACCGATCAGCCCCAGCATTTT	CASSVGTDQPQHF
TRBD1	TRBV10-3	TRBJ1-1	-	TGTGCCATCAGTGGGTACAGGGGGAACACTGAAGCTTTCTTT	CAISGYRGNTEAFF